This TCR beta chain appears in the sequencing data of a study of beta chain features in type 1 diabetes (dated 2018 in TCRdb). Background for the entire study: No differences in mean age, gender distribution, total cell number or subset yield were found between patients and healthy donors. A total of around 110,000,000 sorted cells were examined across all samples, and RNA yield correlated strongly with the number of cells per subset. The study compared the TCRB repertoires of sorted circulating CD4+ T cell subsets in recently diagnosed type 1 diabetes patients with those in matched healthy donors. Regulatory and stem cell-like memory subsets were obtained from only 8 patients and roughly 8 healthy donors, while naive and central memory subsets were obtained from all 30 or so donors. Study-level results and caveats: The naive, central memory and regulatory TCRB repertoires appeared to resemble one another more closely among patients than among healthy donors. Because the HLA sub-analyses included only small numbers of individuals, any influence of HLA type on TCRB rearrangement was left unresolved. Shorter templates might have been favored by PCR, but patient and control samples were amplified and corrected together, so both groups would have been affected equally by any skew. Fewer insertions and more nucleotide deletions at VDJ recombination sites were observed in patients with type 1 diabetes, implying thymic rearrangement abnormalities. Because cDNA was sequenced instead of genomic DNA, activated cells with high expression could be over-represented, although the groups did not differ in activation or CD3 levels. In all four CD4+ subsets, TCRB CDR3 length was moderately but significantly shorter in type 1 diabetes patients.

This clone was observed a few times. No cognate antigen has been identified for it. The sample holds no much larger clone one base away, and base qualities are not on file. The entire isolated RNA was reverse transcribed using the High Capacity cDNA Reverse Transcription Kit, and thus expressed TCRB transcripts were sequenced. Deep immunoSEQ sequencing was applied to naive, central memory and regulatory T cell samples, giving an average of roughly 3.5 million total reads per sample. Sorted cells were lysed in RLT buffer and RNA was extracted with DNase-treated RNeasy Micro or Mini kits, depending on cell number. To prevent cross-contamination, every cell subset was processed on its own, while patient and healthy donor samples were processed together. TCRB sequences were amplified from cDNA with the immunoSEQ multiplex PCR, producing 87-bp fragments spanning the CDR3 region. Sequencing of the amplicons was done on the Illumina HiSeq platform. The original methods were these. PCR bias was corrected computationally using synthetic template baselines, and reads within Hamming distance 2 were collapsed, with unmergeable singletons discarded. Reads were aligned against IMGT to assign V, D and J genes, CDR3 length and insertions or deletions at six rearrangement sites. Within each subset, clonotype counts were normalized to sorted cell number, after which true diversity and Gini coefficients were computed with the tcR R package. The overlap coefficient, calculated on TCRB nucleotide sequences, was used to measure repertoire sharing. Out-of-frame TCRB sequences from naive cells were analyzed as a proxy for the pre-selection repertoire. Sourced from immuneACCESS, this table was stored by TCRdb with only in-frame sequences that have V and J called. A share of the clones is absent; for the studies checked, an unresolved V gene accounts for under half, and the remainder has no known explanation. V and J calls and clone size follow that table, whereas D and trimming were derived from the DNA. For this sample the table gives under 250,000 clones, of which 13% to 15% were detected only once. Clones ranked in the top ten supply more than 0.02% of the sample.

Each donor gave one peripheral blood draw, roughly 120 mL on average, collected into heparinised tubes. Naive, central memory, regulatory and stem cell-like memory CD4+ T cells were sorted on a BD FACSAria II using a panel including CD45RO, CCR7, CD25, CD127, CD95 and CD27. A purity above 95% was achieved for all sorted populations. PBMCs were separated immediately by Lymphoprep density gradient centrifugation and were stained directly, without being cultured. Samples were stained and sorted in pairs, with one healthy donor and one patient per experiment, so that batch effects were minimized. Material for sequencing was naive CD4+ T cells from blood. Interpreted using the paper, the cell subset or site label stands for: true naive CD4+ T cells. The sequence was obtained from a woman aged 40 to 50 in good health.

The bases read TGTGCCAGTAGCCGACAGGGAACCCTCTACGAGCAGTACTTC. It translates as CASSRQGTLYEQYF. This receptor chain uses TRBV19 and TRBJ2-7, with TRBD1 matching 7 junction bases. Spanning cysteine to phenylalanine, the CDR3 consists of 14 amino acids. CDR3 DNA only is kept here, 42 bases in frame from base 1. CDR1 and CDR2, looked up from the germline V gene (reference sequence), are LNHDA and SQIVND. After removal of 6 bases from V and 3 bases from J, the junction retains 8 bases not matched to a gene.